The entry below describes one T cell receptor (beta chain). With 0 bases clipped from V and 6 bases from J, the junction kept 4 bases outside the gene matches. Germline V lookup: CDR1 WNHNN, CDR2 SYGVQD (reference sequence). There are 15 residues in the CDR3. This entry is derived from a study of blood T cell repertoires in COVID-19. In the study overall: Sources were T cells, B-cell-depleted T cells, or PBMCs; the material itself was cDNA or gDNA.

Assay: immunoSEQ multiplex PCR; the TCRdb copy retains only in-frame clones and omits some. Altogether 90,000 to 110,000 clones are present, 85% being singletons, with the ten largest covering under 4.5%. The chain carries TRBV10-1 and TRBJ2-2; 7 nucleotides match TRBD2. The sequenced material came from peripheral blood. The TCR sequence derives from a man over 45 with acute or convalescent COVID-19. The CDR3 loop is CASSESTGGAGELFF. In DNA form, the CDR3 reads TGCGCCAGCAGTGAGTCGACGGGAGGTGCCGGGGAGCTGTTTTTT.